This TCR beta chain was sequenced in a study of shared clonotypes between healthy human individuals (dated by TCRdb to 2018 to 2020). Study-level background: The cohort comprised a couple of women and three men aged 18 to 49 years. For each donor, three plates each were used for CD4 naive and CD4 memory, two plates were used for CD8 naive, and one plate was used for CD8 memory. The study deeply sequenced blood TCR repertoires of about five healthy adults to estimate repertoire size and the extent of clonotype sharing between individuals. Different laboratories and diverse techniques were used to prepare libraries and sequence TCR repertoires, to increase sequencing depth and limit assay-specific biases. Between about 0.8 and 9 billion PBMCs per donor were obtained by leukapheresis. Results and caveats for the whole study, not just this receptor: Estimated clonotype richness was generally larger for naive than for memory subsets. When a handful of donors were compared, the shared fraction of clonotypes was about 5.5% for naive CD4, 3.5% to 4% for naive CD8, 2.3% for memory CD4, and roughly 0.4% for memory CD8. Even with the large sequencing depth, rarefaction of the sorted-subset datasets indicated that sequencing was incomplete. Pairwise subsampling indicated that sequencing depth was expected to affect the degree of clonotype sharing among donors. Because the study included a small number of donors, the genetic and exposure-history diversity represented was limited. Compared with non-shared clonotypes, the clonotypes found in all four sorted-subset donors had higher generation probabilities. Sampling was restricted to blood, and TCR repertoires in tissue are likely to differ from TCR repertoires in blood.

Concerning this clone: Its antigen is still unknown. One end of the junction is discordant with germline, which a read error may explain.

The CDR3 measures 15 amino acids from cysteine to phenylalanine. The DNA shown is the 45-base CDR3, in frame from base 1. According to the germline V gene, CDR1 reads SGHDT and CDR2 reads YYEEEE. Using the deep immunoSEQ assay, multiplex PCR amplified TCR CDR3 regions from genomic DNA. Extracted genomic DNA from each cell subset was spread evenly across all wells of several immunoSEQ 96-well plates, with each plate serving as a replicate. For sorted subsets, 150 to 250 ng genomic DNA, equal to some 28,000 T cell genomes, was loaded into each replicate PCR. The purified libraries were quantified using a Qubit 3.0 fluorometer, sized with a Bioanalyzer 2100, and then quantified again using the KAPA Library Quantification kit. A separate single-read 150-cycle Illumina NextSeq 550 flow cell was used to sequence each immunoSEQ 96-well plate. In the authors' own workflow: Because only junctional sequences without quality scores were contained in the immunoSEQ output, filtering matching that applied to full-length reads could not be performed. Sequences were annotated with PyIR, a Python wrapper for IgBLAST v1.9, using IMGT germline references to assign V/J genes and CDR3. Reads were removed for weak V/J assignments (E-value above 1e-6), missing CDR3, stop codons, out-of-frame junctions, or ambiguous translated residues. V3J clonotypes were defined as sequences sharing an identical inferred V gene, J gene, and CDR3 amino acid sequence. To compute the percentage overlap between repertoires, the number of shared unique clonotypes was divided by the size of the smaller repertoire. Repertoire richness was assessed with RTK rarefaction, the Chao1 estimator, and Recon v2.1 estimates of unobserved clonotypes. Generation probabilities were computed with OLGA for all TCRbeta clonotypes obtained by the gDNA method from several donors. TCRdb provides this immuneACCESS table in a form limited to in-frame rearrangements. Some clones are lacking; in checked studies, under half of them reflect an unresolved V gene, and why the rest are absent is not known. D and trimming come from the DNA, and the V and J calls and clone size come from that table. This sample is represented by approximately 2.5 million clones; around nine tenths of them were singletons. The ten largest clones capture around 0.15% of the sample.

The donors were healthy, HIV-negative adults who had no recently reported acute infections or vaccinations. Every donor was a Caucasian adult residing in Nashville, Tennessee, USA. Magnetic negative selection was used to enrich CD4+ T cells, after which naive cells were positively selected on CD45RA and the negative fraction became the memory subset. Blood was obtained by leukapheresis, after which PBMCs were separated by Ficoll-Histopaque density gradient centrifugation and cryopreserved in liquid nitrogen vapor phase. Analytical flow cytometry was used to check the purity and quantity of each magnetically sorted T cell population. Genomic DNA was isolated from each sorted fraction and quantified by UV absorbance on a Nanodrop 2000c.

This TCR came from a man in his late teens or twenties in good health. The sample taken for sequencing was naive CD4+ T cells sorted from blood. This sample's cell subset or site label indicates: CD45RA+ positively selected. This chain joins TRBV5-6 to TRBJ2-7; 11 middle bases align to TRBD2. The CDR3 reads CASTLGGTSGYEQYF. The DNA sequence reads TGTGCCAGCACCTTGGGGGGGACTAGCGGCTACGAGCAGTACTTC.